This T cell receptor beta chain is drawn from a study of tissue T cells after allogeneic stem cell transplantation. Study-wide points: Shared clones across patients were few; motif clustering revealed tissue-specific shared signatures. Alloreactivity or antigen specificity of tissue TCRs was not determined; some clones might be host cells.

This clone was seen more than once but under ten times. What it binds is unknown. Gene names are mouse gene names. The read is 1 residue too short to cover the CDR3 end, so that end is filled in from the germline J gene. Sequencing used immunoSEQ multiplex PCR; TCRdb keeps in-frame clones, though not all of them. This table has about 2,500 clones, about 66% appearing once. The V gene's germline CDR1 is LGHNA and CDR2 YNLKQL (reference sequence). This CDR3 has 16 amino acids. Trimming took 0 bases from V and 4 from J; bases not matched to a gene: 6. This sequence joins TRBV5 and TRBJ2-1; 7 positions agree with TRBD2. Material for sequencing was gut tissue. This TCR was sampled from a female BALB/c mouse in good health. For this strain, the MHC haplotype corresponds to H2-d. CDR3 region: CASSQDRPGGYAEQFF. The CDR3 bases that were read are TGTGCCAGCAGCCAAGATCGACCGGGGGGGTATGCTGAGCAGTTC.